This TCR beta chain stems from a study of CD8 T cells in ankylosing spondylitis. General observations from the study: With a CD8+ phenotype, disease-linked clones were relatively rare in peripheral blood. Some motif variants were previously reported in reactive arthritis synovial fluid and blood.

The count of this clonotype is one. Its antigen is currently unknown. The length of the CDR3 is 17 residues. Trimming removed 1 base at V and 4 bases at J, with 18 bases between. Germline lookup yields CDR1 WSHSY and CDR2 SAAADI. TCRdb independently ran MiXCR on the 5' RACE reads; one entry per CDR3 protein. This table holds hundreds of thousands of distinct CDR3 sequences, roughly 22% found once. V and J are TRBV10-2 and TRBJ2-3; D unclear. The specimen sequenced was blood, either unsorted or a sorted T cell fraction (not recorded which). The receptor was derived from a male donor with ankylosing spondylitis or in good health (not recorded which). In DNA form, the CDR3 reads TGCGCCAGCAGTGAGTTTAGTCAGGCCTCAGCAGCAGATACGCAGTATTTT. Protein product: CASSEFSQASAADTQYF.